This TCR beta chain was retrieved from a study of control samples from healthy donors and cancer patients. With regard to this clone: This sample also contains other DNA sequences that code for the same CDR3.

The germline V gene encodes CDR1 SQVTM and CDR2 ANQGSEA. After removal of 7 bases from V and 1 base from J, the junction contained 3 bases not matched to a gene. The CDR3 totals 12 residues. TCRdb keeps only in-frame clones here, not all; method: immunoSEQ multiplex PCR. The table has about 110,000 clones, approximately 80% seen once. Sequencing used blood. The chain employs TRBV29-1 and TRBJ1-1; 7 nucleotides align to TRBD1. This TCR derives from a man aged 18 to 30 in good health. In DNA, the CDR3 is TGCAGCGCCCGGACAGGGAACACTGAAGCTTTCTTT. Its protein product is CSARTGNTEAFF.